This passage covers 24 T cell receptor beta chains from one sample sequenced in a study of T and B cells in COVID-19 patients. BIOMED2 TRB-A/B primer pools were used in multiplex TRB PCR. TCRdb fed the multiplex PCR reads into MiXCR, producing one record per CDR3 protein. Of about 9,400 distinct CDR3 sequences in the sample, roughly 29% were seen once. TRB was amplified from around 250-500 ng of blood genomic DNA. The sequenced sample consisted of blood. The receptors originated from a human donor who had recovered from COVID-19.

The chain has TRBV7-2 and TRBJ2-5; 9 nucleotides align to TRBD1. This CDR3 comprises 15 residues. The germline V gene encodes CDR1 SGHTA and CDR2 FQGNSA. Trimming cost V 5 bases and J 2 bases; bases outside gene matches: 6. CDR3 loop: CASSRMGQGQETQYF. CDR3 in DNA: TGTGCCAGCAGCCGAATGGGACAGGGACAAGAGACCCAGTACTTC.

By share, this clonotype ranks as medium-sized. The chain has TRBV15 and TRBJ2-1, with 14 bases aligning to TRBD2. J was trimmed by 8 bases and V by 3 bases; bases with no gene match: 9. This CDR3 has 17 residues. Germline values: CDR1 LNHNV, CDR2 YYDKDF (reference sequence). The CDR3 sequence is CATSSQTSGGALDEQFF. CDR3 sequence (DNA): TGTGCCACCAGCAGTCAGACTAGCGGGGGGGCCCTGGATGAGCAGTTCTTC. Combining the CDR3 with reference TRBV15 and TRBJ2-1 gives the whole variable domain DAMVIQNPRYQVTQFGKPVTLSCSQTLNHNVMYWYQQKSSQAPKLLFHYYDKDFNNEADTPDNFQSRRPNTSFCFLDIRSPGLGDTAMYLCATSSQTSGGALDEQFFGPGTRLTVL.

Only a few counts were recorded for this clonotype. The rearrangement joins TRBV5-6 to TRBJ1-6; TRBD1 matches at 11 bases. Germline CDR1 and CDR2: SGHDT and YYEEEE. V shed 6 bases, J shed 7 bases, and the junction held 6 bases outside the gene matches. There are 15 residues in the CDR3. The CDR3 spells CASTTWDRGNSPLHF. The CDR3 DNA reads TGTGCCAGCACCACCTGGGACAGGGGGAATTCACCCCTCCACTTT.

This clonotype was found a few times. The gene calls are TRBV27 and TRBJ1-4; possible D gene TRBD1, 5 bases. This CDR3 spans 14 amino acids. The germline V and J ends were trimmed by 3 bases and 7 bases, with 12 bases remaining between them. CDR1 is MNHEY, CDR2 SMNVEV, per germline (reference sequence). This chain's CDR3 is CASSFGGFAEKLFF. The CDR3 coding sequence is TGTGCCAGCAGTTTCGGGGGGTTTGCTGAAAAACTGTTTTTT.

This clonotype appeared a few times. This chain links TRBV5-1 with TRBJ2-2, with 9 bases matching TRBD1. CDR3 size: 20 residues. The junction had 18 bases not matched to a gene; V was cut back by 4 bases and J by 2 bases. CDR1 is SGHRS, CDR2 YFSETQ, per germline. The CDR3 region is CASSKARTGAHTGNTGELFF. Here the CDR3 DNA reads TGCGCCAGCAGCAAGGCCCGGACAGGGGCGCACACCGGCAACACCGGGGAGCTGTTTTTT.

CDR3 coding DNA: TGTGCCAGCAGTTTAGGGACTAGCGGGCGGGCCCAAGAGACCCAGTACTTC. It is translated as CASSLGTSGRAQETQYF. The chain links TRBV27 to TRBJ2-5, with TRBD2 matching over 12 bases. CDR3 length equals 17 residues. Germline V gene sequence: CDR1 MNHEY, CDR2 SMNVEV (reference sequence). V trimming: 2 bases; J trimming: 1 base; junction bases outside the gene matches: 5.

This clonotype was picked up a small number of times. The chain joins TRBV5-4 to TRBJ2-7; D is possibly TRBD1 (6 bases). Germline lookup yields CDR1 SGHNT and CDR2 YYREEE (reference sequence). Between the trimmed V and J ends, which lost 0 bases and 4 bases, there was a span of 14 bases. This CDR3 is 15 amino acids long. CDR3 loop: CASSLGGEQGYEQYF. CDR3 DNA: TGTGCCAGCAGCTTGGGTGGGGAACAGGGATACGAGCAGTACTTC.

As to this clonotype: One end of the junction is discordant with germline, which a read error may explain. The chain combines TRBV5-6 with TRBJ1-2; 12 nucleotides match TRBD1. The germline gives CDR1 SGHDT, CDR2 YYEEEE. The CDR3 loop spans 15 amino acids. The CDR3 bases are TGCGCCAGCAGCTTGGACCCGGGACAGGGGGCTGGCTACACCTTC. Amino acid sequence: CASSLDPGQGAGYTF.

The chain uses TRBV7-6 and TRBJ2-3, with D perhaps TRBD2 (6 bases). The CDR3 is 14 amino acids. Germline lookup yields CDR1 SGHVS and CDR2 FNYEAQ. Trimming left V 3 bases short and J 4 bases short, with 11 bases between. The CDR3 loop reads CASSFGGSSDTQYF. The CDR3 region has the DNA TGTGCCAGCAGCTTCGGGGGTTCGTCAGATACGCAGTATTTT.

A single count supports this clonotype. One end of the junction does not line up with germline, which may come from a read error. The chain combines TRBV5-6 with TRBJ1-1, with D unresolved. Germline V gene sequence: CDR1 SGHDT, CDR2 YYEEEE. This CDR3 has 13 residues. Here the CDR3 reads CASSPAVNTEAFF. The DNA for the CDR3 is TGCGCCAGCAGCCCGGCCGTGAACACTGAAGCTTTCTTT.

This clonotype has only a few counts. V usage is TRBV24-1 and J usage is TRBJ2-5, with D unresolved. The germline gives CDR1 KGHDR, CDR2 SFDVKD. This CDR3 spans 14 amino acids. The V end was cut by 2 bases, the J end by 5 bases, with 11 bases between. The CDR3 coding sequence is TGTGCCACCAGTGATTCCACCCCATTGGAGACCCAGTACTTC. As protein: CATSDSTPLETQYF.

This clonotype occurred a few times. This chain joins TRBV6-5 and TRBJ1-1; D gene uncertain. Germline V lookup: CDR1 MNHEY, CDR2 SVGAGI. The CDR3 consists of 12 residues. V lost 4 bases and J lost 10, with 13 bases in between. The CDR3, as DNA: TGTGCCAGCAGTTTGACAAGACTCGTAGCTTTCTTT. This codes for CASSLTRLVAFF.

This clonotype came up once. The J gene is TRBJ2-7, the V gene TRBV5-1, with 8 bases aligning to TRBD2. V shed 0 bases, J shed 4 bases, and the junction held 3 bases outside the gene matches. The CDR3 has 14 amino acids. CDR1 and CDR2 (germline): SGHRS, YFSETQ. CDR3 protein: CASSLEVAGYEQYF. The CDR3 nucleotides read TGCGCCAGCAGCTTGGAAGTAGCGGGATACGAGCAGTACTTC.

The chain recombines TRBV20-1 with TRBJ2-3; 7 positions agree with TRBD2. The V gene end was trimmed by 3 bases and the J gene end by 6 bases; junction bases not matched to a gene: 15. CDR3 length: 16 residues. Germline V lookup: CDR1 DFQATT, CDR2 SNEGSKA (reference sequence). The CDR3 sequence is CSARERLAGVGDTQYF. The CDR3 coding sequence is TGCAGTGCTAGGGAAAGACTAGCCGGCGTCGGTGATACGCAGTATTTT.

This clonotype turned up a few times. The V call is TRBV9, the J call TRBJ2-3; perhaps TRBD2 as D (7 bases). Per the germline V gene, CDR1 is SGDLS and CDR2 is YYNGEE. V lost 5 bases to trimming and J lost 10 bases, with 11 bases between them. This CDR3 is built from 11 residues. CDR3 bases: TGTGCCAGCAGTAGGGAGGGGGCGCAGTATTTT. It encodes CASSREGAQYF.

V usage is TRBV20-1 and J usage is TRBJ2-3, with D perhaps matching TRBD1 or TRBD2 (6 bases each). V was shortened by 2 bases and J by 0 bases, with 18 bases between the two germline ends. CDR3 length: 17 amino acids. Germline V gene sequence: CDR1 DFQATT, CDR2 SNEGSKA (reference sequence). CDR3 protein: CSARFSGASSSTDTQYF. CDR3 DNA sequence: TGCAGTGCTAGATTTTCGGGGGCGTCCAGTAGCACAGATACGCAGTATTTT.

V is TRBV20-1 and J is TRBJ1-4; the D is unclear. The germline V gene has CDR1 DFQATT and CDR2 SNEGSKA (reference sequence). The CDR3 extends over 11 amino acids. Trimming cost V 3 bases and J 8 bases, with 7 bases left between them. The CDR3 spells CSASDGEKLFF. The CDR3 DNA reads TGCAGTGCTAGCGACGGCGAAAAACTGTTTTTT.

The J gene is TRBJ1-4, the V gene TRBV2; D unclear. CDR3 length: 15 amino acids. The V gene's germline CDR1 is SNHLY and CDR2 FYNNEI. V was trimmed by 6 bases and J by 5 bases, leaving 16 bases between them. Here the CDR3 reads CASSEWNTANEKLFF. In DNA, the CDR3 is TGTGCCAGCAGCGAATGGAATACAGCGAATGAAAAACTGTTTTTT.

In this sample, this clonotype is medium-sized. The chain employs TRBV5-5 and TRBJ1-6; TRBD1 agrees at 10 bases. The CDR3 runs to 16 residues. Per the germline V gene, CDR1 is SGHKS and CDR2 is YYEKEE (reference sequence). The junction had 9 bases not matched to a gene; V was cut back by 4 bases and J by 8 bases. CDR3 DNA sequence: TGTGCCAGCAGCGCCCCCGGGGGGACAGGGGATTCACCCCTCCACTTT. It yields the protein CASSAPGGTGDSPLHF.

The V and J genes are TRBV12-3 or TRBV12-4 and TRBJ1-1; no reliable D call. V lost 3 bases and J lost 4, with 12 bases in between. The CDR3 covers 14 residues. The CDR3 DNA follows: TGTGCCAGCAGTTTGAATTCCTTTAGCACTGAAGCTTTCTTT. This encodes CASSLNSFSTEAFF.

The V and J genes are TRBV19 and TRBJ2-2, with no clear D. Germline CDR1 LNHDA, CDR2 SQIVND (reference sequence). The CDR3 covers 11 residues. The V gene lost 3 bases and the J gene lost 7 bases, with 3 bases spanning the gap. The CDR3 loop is CASSISGELFF. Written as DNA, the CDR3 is TGTGCCAGTAGTATTAGCGGGGAGCTGTTTTTT.

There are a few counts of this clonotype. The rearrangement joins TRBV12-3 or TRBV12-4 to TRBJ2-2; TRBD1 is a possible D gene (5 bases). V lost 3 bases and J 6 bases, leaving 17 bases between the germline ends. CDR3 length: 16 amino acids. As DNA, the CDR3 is TGTGCCAGCAGTTTCTGGGGCGTCGGCGTCGCCGGGGAGCTGTTTTTT. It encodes CASSFWGVGVAGELFF.

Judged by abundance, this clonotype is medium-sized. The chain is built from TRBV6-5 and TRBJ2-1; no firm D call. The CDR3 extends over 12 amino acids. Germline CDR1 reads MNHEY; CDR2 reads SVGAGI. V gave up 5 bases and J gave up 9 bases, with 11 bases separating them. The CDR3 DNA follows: TGTGCCAGCAGTAATCAGGTTGGTGAGCAGTTCTTC. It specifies CASSNQVGEQFF.

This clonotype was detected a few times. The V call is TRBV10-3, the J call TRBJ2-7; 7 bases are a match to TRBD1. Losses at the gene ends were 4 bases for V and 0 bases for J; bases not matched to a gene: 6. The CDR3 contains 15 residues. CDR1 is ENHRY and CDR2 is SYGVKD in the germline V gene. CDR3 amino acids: CAISVSTGISYEQYF. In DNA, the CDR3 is TGTGCCATCAGTGTCTCGACAGGGATCTCCTACGAGCAGTACTTC.